The clone carrying this TCR beta chain was seen only once. Sequencing used immunoSEQ multiplex PCR; TCRdb keeps in-frame clones, though not all of them. The table has around 190,000 clones, 65% to 90% seen once. The data stem from a study of blood T cell repertoires in COVID-19. With 0 bases clipped from V and 0 bases from J, the junction kept 8 bases outside the gene matches. Germline-derived CDR1 and CDR2 are MNHEY and SVGEGT. The CDR3 length is 17 residues. The receptor was derived from a man aged 45-60 years with active or convalescent COVID-19. The rearrangement uses TRBV6-2 or TRBV6-3 and TRBJ2-7, with 7 nucleotides matching TRBD1. The sample was peripheral blood. The CDR3 DNA sequence: TGTGCCAGCAGTTACTCCCTTAAACAGGGGAGCTCCTACGAGCAGTACTTC. This translates into CASSYSLKQGSSYEQYF.